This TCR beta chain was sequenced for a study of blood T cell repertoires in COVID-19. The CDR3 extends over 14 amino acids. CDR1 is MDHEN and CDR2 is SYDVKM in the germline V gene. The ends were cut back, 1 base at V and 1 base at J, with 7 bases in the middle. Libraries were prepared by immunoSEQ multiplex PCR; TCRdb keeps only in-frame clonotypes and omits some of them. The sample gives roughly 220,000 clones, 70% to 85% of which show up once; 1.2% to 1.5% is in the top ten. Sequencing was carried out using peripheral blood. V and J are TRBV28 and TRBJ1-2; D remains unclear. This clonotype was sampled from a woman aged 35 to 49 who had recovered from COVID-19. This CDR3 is CASSLFPLNYGYTF. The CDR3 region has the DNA TGTGCCAGCAGTTTATTTCCCCTTAACTATGGCTACACCTTC.